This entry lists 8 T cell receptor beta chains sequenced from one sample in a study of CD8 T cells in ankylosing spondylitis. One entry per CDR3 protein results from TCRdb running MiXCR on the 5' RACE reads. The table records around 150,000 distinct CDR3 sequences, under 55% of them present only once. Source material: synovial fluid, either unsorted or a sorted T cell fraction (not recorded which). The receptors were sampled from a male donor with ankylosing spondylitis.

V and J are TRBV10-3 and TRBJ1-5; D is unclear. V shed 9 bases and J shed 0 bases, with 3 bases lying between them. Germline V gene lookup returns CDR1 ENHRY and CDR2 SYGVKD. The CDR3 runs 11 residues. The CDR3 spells CAIGSNQPQHF. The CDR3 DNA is TGTGCCATAGGTAGCAATCAGCCCCAGCATTTT.

This CDR3 is CASRKFTGLRGYGYTF. The CDR3, as DNA: TGTGCCAGCAGGAAATTCACAGGATTACGCGGCTATGGCTACACCTTC. This rearrangement joins TRBV27 to TRBJ1-2; weak D call: TRBD1 (5 bases). The CDR3 has 16 amino acids. Trimming left V 6 bases short and J 4 bases short, with 21 bases between. Germline V gene data show CDR1 as MNHEY and CDR2 as SMNVEV (reference sequence).

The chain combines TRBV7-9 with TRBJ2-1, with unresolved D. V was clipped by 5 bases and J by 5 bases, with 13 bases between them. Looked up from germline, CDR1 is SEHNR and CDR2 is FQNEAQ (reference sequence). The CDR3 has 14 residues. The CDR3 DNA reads TGTGCCAGCAGCCCACCAGTCGGTAACAATGAGCAGTTCTTC. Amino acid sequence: CASSPPVGNNEQFF. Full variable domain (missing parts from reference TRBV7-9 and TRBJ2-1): DTGVSQNPRHKITKRGQNVTFRCDPISEHNRLYWYRQTLGQGPEFLTYFQNEAQLEKSRLLSDRFSAERPKGSFSTLEIQRTEQGDSAMYLCASSPPVGNNEQFFGPGTRLTVL.

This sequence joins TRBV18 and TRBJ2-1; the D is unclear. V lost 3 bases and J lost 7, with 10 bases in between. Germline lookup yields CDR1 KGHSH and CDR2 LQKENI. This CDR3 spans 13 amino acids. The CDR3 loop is CASSPPSSNEQFF. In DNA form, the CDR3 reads TGTGCCAGCTCACCTCCCTCTTCAAATGAGCAGTTCTTC. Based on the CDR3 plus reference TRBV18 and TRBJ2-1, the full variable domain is NAGVMQNPRHLVRRRGQEARLRCSPMKGHSHVYWYRQLPEEGLKFMVYLQKENIIDESGMPKERFSAEFPKEGPSILRIQQVVRGDSAAYFCASSPPSSNEQFFGPGTRLTVL.

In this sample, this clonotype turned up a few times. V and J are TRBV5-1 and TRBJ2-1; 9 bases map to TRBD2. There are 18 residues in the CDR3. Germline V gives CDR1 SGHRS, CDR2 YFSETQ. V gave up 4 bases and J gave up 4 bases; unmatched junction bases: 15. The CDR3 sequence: CASSRRPKTSGAYNEQFF. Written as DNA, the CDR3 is TGCGCCAGCAGCAGGCGCCCTAAGACTAGCGGAGCATACAATGAGCAGTTCTTC.

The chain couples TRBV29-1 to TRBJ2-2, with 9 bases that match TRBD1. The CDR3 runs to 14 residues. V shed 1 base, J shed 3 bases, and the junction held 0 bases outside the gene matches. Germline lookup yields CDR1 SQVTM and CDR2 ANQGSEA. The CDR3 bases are TGCAGCGTTGAAGGGACAGGGGACACCGGGGAGCTGTTTTTT. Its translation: CSVEGTGDTGELFF.

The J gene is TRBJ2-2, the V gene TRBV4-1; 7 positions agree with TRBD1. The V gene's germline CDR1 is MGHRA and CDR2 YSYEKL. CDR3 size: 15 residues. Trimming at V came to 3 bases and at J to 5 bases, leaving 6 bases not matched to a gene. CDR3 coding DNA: TGCGCCAGCAGCCAGGGTCTCAGGGGGACCGGGGAGCTGTTTTTT. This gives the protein CASSQGLRGTGELFF.

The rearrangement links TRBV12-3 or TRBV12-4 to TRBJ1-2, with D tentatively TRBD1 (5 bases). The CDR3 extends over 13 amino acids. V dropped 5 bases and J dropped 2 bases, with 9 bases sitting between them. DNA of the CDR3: TGTGCCAGCAGTCTCCAGGGAAACTATGGCTACACCTTC. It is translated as CASSLQGNYGYTF.